These 19 T cell receptor beta chains were all obtained from the same sample, sequenced in a study of blood T cells in healthy people across ages. A second PCR, run for roughly 7 to 11 cycles, used a sample-barcoded 5' primer plus a J-beta primer mix. Each CDR3 protein gets one entry after TCRdb re-called the 5' RACE reads with MiXCR. This sample yields 800,000 or so distinct CDR3 sequences, of which under 80% are seen a single time; about 30% belongs to the top ten. What was sequenced was blood. Receptor source: a man aged 25 to 40 in good health.

The V gene is TRBV20-1, the J gene TRBJ2-5, with D uncertain. Looked up from germline, CDR1 is DFQATT and CDR2 is SNEGSKA (reference sequence). V shed 3 bases and J shed 5 bases, with 10 bases lying between them. The CDR3 covers 12 residues. CDR3: CSASGGFETQYF. The CDR3 DNA follows: TGCAGTGCTAGTGGTGGTTTCGAGACCCAGTACTTC.

This clonotype has a handful of counts. V is TRBV6-6 and J is TRBJ2-6; weak D call: TRBD2 (5 bases). Germline V CDR1 and CDR2: MNHNY, SVGAGI (reference sequence). This CDR3 spans 15 amino acids. The ends were cut back, 9 bases at V and 0 bases at J, with 12 bases in the middle. DNA of the CDR3: TGTGCCAGTCGTCGAGGGAGCTCTGGGGCCAACGTCCTGACTTTC. Its protein is CASRRGSSGANVLTF.

This clonotype was seen a single time. The chain has TRBV5-1 and TRBJ2-4; 12 bases agree with TRBD2. The better agreement between TRBJ2-7 and the DNA end casts doubt on the J call. Germline values: CDR1 SGHRS, CDR2 YFSETQ. This CDR3 is built from 15 residues. CDR3: CASSFTSGGFYEQYF. Written as DNA, the CDR3 is TGCGCCAGCAGCTTTACTAGCGGGGGGTTCTACGAGCAGTACTTC.

To note about this clonotype: At one end the junction does not follow the germline gene, possibly because of a read error. The chain recombines TRBV28 with TRBJ2-1; D ambiguous. From germline, CDR1 is MDHEN and CDR2 SYDVKM. The CDR3 spans 14 residues. CDR3 in DNA: TGTGCCGGCAGACACTCCCGACGATACAATGAGCAGTTCTTC. Protein: CAGRHSRRYNEQFF.

This clonotype was counted between two and nine times. V usage is TRBV4-3 and J usage is TRBJ2-5; 11 bases agree with TRBD2. This CDR3 comprises 16 residues. V was pared by 3 bases and J by 5 bases, with 8 bases of the junction left unmatched. Germline lookup yields CDR1 LGHNA and CDR2 YSLEER. CDR3 DNA sequence: TGCGCCAGCAGCCAGGGGAATAGCGGGGGGGCGGAGACCCAGTACTTC. Its translation is CASSQGNSGGAETQYF.

The gene calls are TRBV7-8 and TRBJ1-4; 7 positions agree with TRBD1. The CDR3 totals 18 residues. The V and J ends lost 1 base and 4 bases, in that order; junction bases with no gene match: 12. CDR1 is SGHVS and CDR2 is FQNEAQ in the germline V gene. The CDR3 protein is CASSLGVPGQHVNEKLFF. The CDR3 DNA follows: TGTGCCAGCAGCTTAGGCGTTCCGGGACAGCACGTTAATGAAAAACTGTTTTTT.

The chain has TRBV6-5 and TRBJ1-2; no clear D. This CDR3 has 13 residues. Germline V gives CDR1 MNHEY, CDR2 SVGAGI. With 4 bases removed from V and 6 bases from J, the gap between germline ends came to 12 bases. The CDR3 DNA reads TGTGCCAGCAGTTGGACTCGTACCCATGGCTACACCTTC. Its translation: CASSWTRTHGYTF.

The chain uses TRBV27 and TRBJ2-7; 11 positions match TRBD2. V lost 3 bases to trimming and J lost 3 bases; unmatched junction nucleotides: 7. Germline V lookup: CDR1 MNHEY, CDR2 SMNVEV (reference sequence). CDR3 length: 16 amino acids. For the CDR3, the DNA is TGTGCCAGCAGTTTGTTGGTAGCGGGGGGGTTCTACGAGCAGTACTTC. Amino acid sequence: CASSLLVAGGFYEQYF.

This clonotype was found a few times. The rearrangement links TRBV7-2 to TRBJ2-1, with D tentatively TRBD1 (5 bases). This CDR3 contains 15 residues. CDR1 SGHTA and CDR2 FQGNSA come from the germline V gene. Deletions cut 5 bases from V and 2 bases from J, with 13 bases between. As DNA, the CDR3 is TGTGCCAGCAGCGTCAGGGTTGGACCCTACAATGAGCAGTTCTTC. Translating gives CASSVRVGPYNEQFF.

V and J are TRBV12-3 or TRBV12-4 and TRBJ1-6; no definite D call. The CDR3 runs to 16 residues. Trimming cost V 6 bases and J 0 bases, with 12 bases left between them. CDR3 sequence reads: CASSRMESSYNSPLHF. The CDR3 nucleotides read TGTGCCAGCAGCCGGATGGAGAGCTCCTATAATTCACCCCTCCACTTT.

This chain uses TRBV7-8 with TRBJ1-4; no clear D gene. Germline values: CDR1 SGHVS, CDR2 FQNEAQ. Trimming removed 5 bases from V and 10 bases from J, with 17 bases in between. The CDR3 is 14 residues long. This chain's CDR3 is CASSPLDGSGKLFF. In DNA, the CDR3 is TGTGCCAGCAGCCCCTTGGACGGATCCGGAAAACTGTTTTTT.

The gene calls are TRBV20-1 and TRBJ2-5; tentative D call: TRBD2 (5 bases). The CDR3 runs 11 residues. Trimming left V 5 bases short and J 5 bases short, with 9 bases between. The germline CDR1 and CDR2 sequences are DFQATT and SNEGSKA (reference sequence). CDR3 DNA sequence: TGCAGTGCTGATGGACTGGAGACCCAGTACTTC. Translation: CSADGLETQYF.

V and J are TRBV29-1 and TRBJ1-2; no firm D call. Trimming shortened V by 7 bases and J by 1 base, and 13 bases separated the two germline ends. The germline CDR1 and CDR2 sequences are SQVTM and ANQGSEA. This CDR3 region has 13 residues. The CDR3, as DNA: TGCAGCGCTCAACAGAGACTTAACTATGGCTACACCTTC. This encodes CSAQQRLNYGYTF.

The rearrangement joins TRBV2 to TRBJ2-7; the D gene is possibly TRBD1 (6 bases). There are 16 residues in the CDR3. Germline-derived CDR1 and CDR2 are SNHLY and FYNNEI. Trimming left V 0 bases short and J 0 bases short, with 12 bases between. As DNA, the CDR3 is TGTGCCAGCAGTGAAGCCGGGGCGGACAGCTCCTACGAGCAGTACTTC. This encodes CASSEAGADSSYEQYF.

This chain uses TRBV6-6 with TRBJ2-1; 8 bases map to TRBD1. After removal of 9 bases from V and 5 bases from J, the junction contained 18 bases not matched to a gene. Germline V CDR1 and CDR2: MNHNY, SVGAGI (reference sequence). The CDR3 runs 17 residues. CDR3 DNA sequence: TGTGCCAGTAACTGGATCAGGGGGCGGACAGCCGACAATGAGCAGTTCTTC. It yields the protein CASNWIRGRTADNEQFF.

This clonotype was detected only a few times. V is TRBV4-3 and J is TRBJ2-1; 9 nucleotides agree with TRBD2. This CDR3 is built from 12 residues. V shed 4 bases and J 8 bases; nucleotides not matched to a gene: 0. The germline CDR1 and CDR2 sequences are LGHNA and YSLEER. In DNA form, the CDR3 reads TGCGCCAGCAGCCGACTAGCGGATGAGCAGTTCTTC. Its protein product is CASSRLADEQFF.

The chain has TRBV2 and TRBJ2-1; D is unresolved. This CDR3 comprises 11 residues. V was shortened by 6 bases and J by 8 bases, with 8 bases between the two germline ends. Germline V gives CDR1 SNHLY, CDR2 FYNNEI. CDR3 nucleotide sequence: TGTGCCAGCAGGGCCGGGTATGAGCAGTTCTTC. Translation gives CASRAGYEQFF.

The chain combines TRBV21-1 with TRBJ2-7; the table's D call, TRBD1, was not checked against the DNA. TRBV21-1 is a recognized pseudogene. The CDR3 consists of 16 residues. CDR3 sequence (DNA): TGTGCCAGCAGCAAAGCCGCAGGGGAGAGCTCCTACGAGCAGTACTTC. The encoded protein is CASSKAAGESSYEQYF.

This clonotype has only one observation. The chain carries TRBV25-1 and TRBJ2-3, with a weak D call TRBD2 (7 bases). Between the trimmed V and J ends, which lost 6 bases and 2 bases, there was a span of 18 bases. This CDR3 is built from 16 residues. Germline-derived CDR1 and CDR2 are MGHDK and SYGVNS. CDR3 DNA sequence: TGTGCCAGCAGCCTAGGGGGGGGTCAAATCACAGATACGCAGTATTTT. This translates into CASSLGGGQITDTQYF.